A selection of T cell receptor beta chains follows, all from one sample in a study of blood T cell repertoires in COVID-19. Repertoires were generated with immunoSEQ multiplex PCR, while TCRdb's copy carries only in-frame clones and drops some. The repertoire holds fewer than 75,000 clones, about 88% seen once, with roughly 9.1% in the top ten. Material: peripheral blood. These receptors came from a human donor in a cohort sampled during active COVID-19. The CDR3 runs from the conserved cysteine through the conserved F or W. The D gene is left open where the match is weak. Clone size, where shown, is once, few, many, or a class for clones that have expanded.

V gene	D gene	J gene	clone size	CDR3 protein	CDR3 DNA
TRBV10-3	TRBD1	TRBJ2-7	NA	CAISEGGQVYEQYF	TGTGCCATCAGTGAGGGGGGACAGGTGTACGAGCAGTACTTC
TRBV5-1	TRBD1	TRBJ1-6	NA	CASSSGQPSSYNSPLHF	TGCGCCAGCAGCTCGGGACAGCCTAGCTCCTATAATTCACCCCTCCACTTT
TRBV2	NA	TRBJ2-7	NA	CASSEARGRAAYEQYF	TGTGCCAGCAGTGAAGCGCGGGGGCGGGCCGCCTACGAGCAGTACTTC
TRBV6-1	TRBD1	TRBJ2-7	NA	CASSEARDSSYEQYF	TGTGCCAGCAGTGAAGCAAGGGACAGCTCCTACGAGCAGTACTTC
TRBV9	TRBD1	TRBJ1-6	few	CASSPSDRGGSPLHF	TGTGCCAGCAGCCCTTCTGACAGGGGTGGGTCACCCCTCCACTTT
TRBV7-3	TRBD1	TRBJ2-2	NA	CASSWGQGFGGELFF	TGTGCCAGCAGCTGGGGACAGGGTTTCGGCGGGGAGCTGTTTTTT
TRBV9	TRBD2	TRBJ2-7	few	CASSVAPLGASSGGYEQYF	TGTGCCAGCAGCGTAGCACCCCTAGGGGCCTCCTCGGGGGGCTACGAGCAGTACTTC
TRBV7-2	TRBD1	TRBJ1-2	NA	CASTQSGTGGVGYTF	TGTGCCAGCACCCAATCAGGGACAGGGGGCGTCGGCTACACCTTC
TRBV28	TRBD1	TRBJ1-4	NA	CASSGDRGGGEKLFF	TGTGCCAGCAGTGGCGACAGGGGTGGGGGTGAAAAACTGTTTTTT
TRBV3-1/TRBV3-2	TRBD2	TRBJ2-3	NA	CASSQDRHLAGGRDTQYF	TGTGCCAGCAGCCAAGATCGCCACTTAGCGGGAGGGCGAGATACGCAGTATTTT
TRBV25-1	TRBD2	TRBJ2-5	NA	CASSQSGVAGSQYF	TGTGCCAGCAGTCAGAGTGGGGTAGCGGGATCCCAGTACTTC
TRBV2	TRBD1	TRBJ2-5	NA	CASSGRQGWQETQYF	TGTGCCAGCAGTGGAAGACAGGGATGGCAAGAGACCCAGTACTTC
TRBV4-3	TRBD1	TRBJ2-3	NA	CASSQGATGPDTQYF	TGCGCCAGCAGCCAAGGGGCGACAGGGCCAGATACGCAGTATTTT
TRBV14	TRBD1	TRBJ2-1	NA	CASSFRRGQGAYNEQFF	TGTGCCAGCAGCTTCCGCCGGGGACAGGGGGCTTACAATGAGCAGTTCTTC
TRBV7-2	NA	TRBJ2-3	NA	CASSPGLDTQYF	TGTGCCAGCAGCCCCGGGTTAGATACGCAGTATTTT
TRBV7-3	NA	TRBJ2-3	NA	CASSTLRGTQYF	TGTGCCAGCAGCACCCTACGCGGGACGCAGTATTTT
TRBV4-2	NA	TRBJ2-7	NA	CASSQDGVTGQYF	TGTGCCAGCAGCCAAGATGGAGTTACCGGGCAGTACTTC
TRBV5-6	TRBD1	TRBJ1-5	NA	CASSSNRGSNQPQHF	TGTGCCAGCAGCTCCAACAGGGGTAGCAATCAGCCCCAGCATTTT
TRBV4-3	NA	TRBJ1-2	NA	CASSQDPQRANYGYTF	TGCGCCAGCAGCCAAGATCCACAGAGAGCTAACTATGGCTACACCTTC
TRBV28	NA	TRBJ1-2	NA	CASSGQPLLNYGYTF	TGTGCCAGCAGCGGACAGCCTCTCCTTAACTATGGCTACACCTTC
TRBV6-2/TRBV6-3	TRBD2	TRBJ2-7	NA	CASSYSTSGRRSYEQYF	TGTGCCAGCAGTTACTCGACTAGCGGGAGAAGATCCTACGAGCAGTACTTC
TRBV6-5	TRBD2	TRBJ2-7	NA	CASRALGTSTYEQYF	TGTGCCAGCAGGGCTCTCGGGACTAGCACCTACGAGCAGTACTTC
TRBV20-1	TRBD1	TRBJ2-7	NA	CSASAGQGYEQYF	TGCAGTGCTAGTGCGGGACAGGGTTACGAGCAGTACTTC
TRBV7-2	NA	TRBJ2-7	NA	CASSSTTATPYEQYF	TGTGCCAGCAGCTCCACGACAGCCACTCCCTACGAGCAGTACTTC
TRBV28	TRBD2	TRBJ2-7	NA	CASSLSLASGRTTGSYEQYF	TGTGCCAGCAGTTTATCCCTAGCTAGCGGGAGGACTACCGGCTCCTACGAGCAGTACTTC
TRBV5-1	NA	TRBJ2-7	NA	CASSLVAADYEQYF	TGCGCCAGCAGCTTGGTAGCAGCAGACTACGAGCAGTACTTC
TRBV12-3/TRBV12-4	NA	TRBJ2-1	NA	CASRQGVGEQFF	TGTGCCAGCAGGCAAGGGGTTGGGGAGCAGTTCTTC
TRBV9	NA	TRBJ2-3	NA	CASSAGVGSTDTQYF	TGTGCCAGCAGCGCGGGGGTGGGAAGCACAGATACGCAGTATTTT
TRBV30	TRBD1	TRBJ2-2	NA	CAWGQGATGELFF	TGTGCCTGGGGTCAGGGGGCCACCGGGGAGCTGTTTTTT